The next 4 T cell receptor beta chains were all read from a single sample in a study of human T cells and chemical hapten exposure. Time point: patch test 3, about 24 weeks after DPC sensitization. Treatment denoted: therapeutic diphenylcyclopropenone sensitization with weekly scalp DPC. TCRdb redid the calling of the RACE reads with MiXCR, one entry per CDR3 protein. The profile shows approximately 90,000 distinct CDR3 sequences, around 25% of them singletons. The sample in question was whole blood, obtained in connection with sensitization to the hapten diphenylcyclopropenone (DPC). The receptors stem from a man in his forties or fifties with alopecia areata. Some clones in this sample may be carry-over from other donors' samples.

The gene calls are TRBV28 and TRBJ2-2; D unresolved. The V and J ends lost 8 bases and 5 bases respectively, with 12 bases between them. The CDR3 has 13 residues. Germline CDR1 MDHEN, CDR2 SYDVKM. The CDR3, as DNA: TGTGCCAGCGGATTCCGCGTGACCGGGGAGCTGTTTTTT. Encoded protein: CASGFRVTGELFF.

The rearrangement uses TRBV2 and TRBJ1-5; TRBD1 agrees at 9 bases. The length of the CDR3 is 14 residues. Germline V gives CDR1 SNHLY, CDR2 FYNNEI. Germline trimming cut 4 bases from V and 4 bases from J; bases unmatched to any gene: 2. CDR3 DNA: TGTGCCAGCAGTGCGACAGGGGGTAATCAGCCCCAGCATTTT. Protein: CASSATGGNQPQHF. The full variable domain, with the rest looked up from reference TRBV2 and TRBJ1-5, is EPEVTQTPSHQVTQMGQEVILRCVPISNHLYFYWYRQILGQKVEFLVSFYNNEISEKSEIFDDQFSVERPDGSNFTLKIRSTKLEDSAMYFCASSATGGNQPQHFGDGTRLSIL.

For the CDR3, the DNA is TGTGCCAGCAGCGTAGTTGCGGACCCCTCCTACGAGCAGTACTTC. This gives the protein CASSVVADPSYEQYF. This chain links TRBV9 with TRBJ2-7, with unresolved D. Germline V lookup: CDR1 SGDLS, CDR2 YYNGEE. The CDR3 is 15 amino acids. V lost 0 bases, J lost 0 bases, and 10 bases lay in between.

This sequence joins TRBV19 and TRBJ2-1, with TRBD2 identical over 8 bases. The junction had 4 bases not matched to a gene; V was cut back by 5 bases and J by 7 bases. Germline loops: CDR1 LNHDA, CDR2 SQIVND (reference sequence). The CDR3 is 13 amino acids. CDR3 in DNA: TGTGCCAGTAGTGAGCGGGAGCCGAATGAGCAGTTCTTC. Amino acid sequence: CASSEREPNEQFF.